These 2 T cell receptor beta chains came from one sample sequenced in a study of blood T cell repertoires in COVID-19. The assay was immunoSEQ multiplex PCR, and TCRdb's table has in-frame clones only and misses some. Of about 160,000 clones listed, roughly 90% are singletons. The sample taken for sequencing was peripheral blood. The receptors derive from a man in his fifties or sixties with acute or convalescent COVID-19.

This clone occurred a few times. CDR3 DNA: TGTGCCAGCAGGAAACCCAATGGAGGGAATGAGCAGTTCTTC. Translating gives CASRKPNGGNEQFF. The chain recombines TRBV6-5 with TRBJ2-1; tentatively, D is TRBD2 (6 bases). Per germline, CDR1 MNHEY and CDR2 SVGAGI. The CDR3 is 14 amino acids. V lost 6 bases and J 7 bases, leaving 16 bases between the germline ends.

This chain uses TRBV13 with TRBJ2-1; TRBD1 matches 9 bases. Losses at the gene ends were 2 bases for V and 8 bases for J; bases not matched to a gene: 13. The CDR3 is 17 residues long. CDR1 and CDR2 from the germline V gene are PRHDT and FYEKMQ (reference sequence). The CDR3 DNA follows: TGTGCCAGCAGCTTATGGAGTACAGGGGGCAGGTTGGATGAGCAGTTCTTC. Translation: CASSLWSTGGRLDEQFF.